This T cell receptor beta chain comes out of a study of T cell responses to AZD1222 COVID-19 vaccine. Clones were read by immunoSEQ multiplex PCR, and TCRdb kept only the in-frame ones, dropping some. The repertoire consists of about 110,000 clones, with 70% to 90% occurring once and the leading ten covering roughly 3%. A word on this clone: What it binds is not known.

The CDR3 covers 14 residues. V lost 1 base and J lost 1, with 8 bases in between. Germline lookup yields CDR1 SGHRS and CDR2 YFSETQ. Points from the study as a whole: Repertoire sampling happened only post peak T cell response. Spike-wide vaccine-associated CD4 TCRs dominated at 160-218 and 743-854. Unmutated variant regions are reportedly targeted by nearly half of spike-specific TCRs. The donor cohort was predominantly white British with a female majority, and clonal diversity may have been underestimated.

This chain joins TRBV5-1 and TRBJ2-5; no reliable D call. The source of this sequence is an adult in good health. The sample was peripheral blood, taken on day 0 of AZD1222 vaccination. In DNA form, the CDR3 reads TGCGCCAGCAGCTTGTCGGGTGGCCAAGAGACCCAGTACTTC. Amino acid sequence: CASSLSGGQETQYF. Combining the CDR3 with reference TRBV5-1 and TRBJ2-5 gives the whole variable domain KAGVTQTPRYLIKTRGQQVTLSCSPISGHRSVSWYQQTPGQGLQFLFEYFSETQRNKGNFPGRFSGRQFSNSRSEMNVSTLELGDSALYLCASSLSGGQETQYFGPGTRLLVL.